Sequencing of this T cell receptor (beta chain) was carried out in a study of blood T cell repertoires in COVID-19. Study as a whole: Samples representing acute and convalescent COVID-19 were sourced from the United States, Italy and Spain. Sample material is recorded as cDNA or gDNA derived from T cells, B-cell-depleted T cells, or PBMCs.

In the authors' methods: Scientists estimated how many nucleated cells there were by amplifying reference gene primers. TCRdb keeps only in-frame clones here, not all; method: immunoSEQ multiplex PCR. V, J and clone size reflect that table, while D and trimming were determined from the DNA. The sample shows 250,000 to 300,000 clones, 65% to 85% of them seen only once. Cohorts were assigned according to the clinical history that participants reported. Germline loops: CDR1 GTSNPN, CDR2 SVGIG (reference sequence). The CDR3 has 13 amino acids. V gave up 4 bases and J gave up 5 bases, with 14 bases separating them.

The rearrangement links TRBV30 to TRBJ1-2; no clear D gene. The material sequenced was PBMCs or T cells enriched from blood (not recorded which). This TCR came from a man aged 50 to 60 who had recovered from COVID-19. The CDR3 loop reads CAWIGGGRYGYTF. In nucleotides, the CDR3 is TGTGCCTGGATTGGAGGAGGTCGGTATGGCTACACCTTC.